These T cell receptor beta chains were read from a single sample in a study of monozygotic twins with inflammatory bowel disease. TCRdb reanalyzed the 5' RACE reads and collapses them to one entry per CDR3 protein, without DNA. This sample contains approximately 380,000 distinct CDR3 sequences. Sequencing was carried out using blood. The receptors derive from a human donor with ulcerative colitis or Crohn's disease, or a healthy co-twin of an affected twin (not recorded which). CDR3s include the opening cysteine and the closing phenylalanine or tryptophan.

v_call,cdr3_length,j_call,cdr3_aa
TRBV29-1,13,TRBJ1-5,CSVEQGVGQPQHF
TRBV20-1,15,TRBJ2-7,CSAGDPGQGSAEQYF
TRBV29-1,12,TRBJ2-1,CSPLSWTGWQFF
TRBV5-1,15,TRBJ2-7,CASSLDSSQIYEQYF
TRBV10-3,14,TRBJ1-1,CAISTGTGGPEAFF
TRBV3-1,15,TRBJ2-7,CASSQKDRGNYEQYF
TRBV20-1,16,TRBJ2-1,CSASLGRTVRSFEQFF
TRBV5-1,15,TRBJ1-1,CASSYLQGGNTEAFF
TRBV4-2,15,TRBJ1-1,CASSQDLRQNTEAFF
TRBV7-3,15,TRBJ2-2,CASSLALAAPGELFF
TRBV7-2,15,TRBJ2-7,CASSLAPGQPYEQYF
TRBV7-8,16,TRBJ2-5,CASSLSRASGAGTQYF
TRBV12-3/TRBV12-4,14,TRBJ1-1,CASSTGVGNTEAFF
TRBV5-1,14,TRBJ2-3,CASSRTALPDTQYF
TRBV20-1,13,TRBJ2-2,CSARDSPTGELFF
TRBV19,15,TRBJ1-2,CASSDGDRLNYGYTF
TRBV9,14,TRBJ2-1,CASSVATNTGEQFF
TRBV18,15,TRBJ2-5,CASDLGVSVGETQYF
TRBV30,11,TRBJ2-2,CAWGTTGELFF
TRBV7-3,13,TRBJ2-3,CASSLSLRGAQYF
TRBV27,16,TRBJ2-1,CASTATAGGRINEQFF
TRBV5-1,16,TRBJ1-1,CASSTGQLAMNTEAFF
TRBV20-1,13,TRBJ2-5,CSAARGGPETQYF
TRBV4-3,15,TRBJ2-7,CASSQGQGRAYEQYF
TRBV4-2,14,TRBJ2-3,CASTKLSGTDMQYF
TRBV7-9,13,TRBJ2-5,CASSQAGTSAQYF
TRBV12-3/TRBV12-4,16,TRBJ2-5,CASSFIAGEGEETQYF
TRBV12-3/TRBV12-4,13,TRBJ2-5,CASRRVGQETQYF
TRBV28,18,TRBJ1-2,CASQTFISMGAGLYGYTF
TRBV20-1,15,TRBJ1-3,CSARKGLGSGNTIYF
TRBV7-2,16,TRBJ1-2,CASSLAGMAGSYGYTF
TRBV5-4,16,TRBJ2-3,CASSLGGGIRTDTQYF
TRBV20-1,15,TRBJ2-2,CSARDPRGHTGELFF
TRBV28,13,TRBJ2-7,CASSSPNQYEQYF
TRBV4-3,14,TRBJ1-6,CASSQPGENSPLHF
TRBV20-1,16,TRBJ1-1,CSARDRSGGGYNEAFF
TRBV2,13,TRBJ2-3,CASTEPPINTQYF
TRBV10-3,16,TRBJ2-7,CSISDTGTGGGYEQYF
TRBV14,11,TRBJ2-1,CASAGYNEQFF
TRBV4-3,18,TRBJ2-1,CASSQSGQGRIFRNEQFF
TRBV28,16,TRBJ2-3,CASCYQTGRSTDTQYF
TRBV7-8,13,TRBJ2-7,CASSRTSYYEQYF
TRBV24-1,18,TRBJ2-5,CATSDGASGQRYQETQYF
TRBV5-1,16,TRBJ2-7,CASSHFSTGENYEQYF
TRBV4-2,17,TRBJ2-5,CASSQTGGLNFQETQYF
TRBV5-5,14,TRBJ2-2,CASSTGLGTGELFF
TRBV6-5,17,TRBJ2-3,CASSYGGPGSVTDTQYF
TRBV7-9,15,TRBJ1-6,CASSLIAALNSPLHF
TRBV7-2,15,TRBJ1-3,CASSLPDVSGNTIYF
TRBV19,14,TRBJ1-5,CASSIRQASQPQHF
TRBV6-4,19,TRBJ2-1,CASRRQGIRLAGDRGRQFF
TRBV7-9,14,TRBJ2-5,CASSLQPTQETQYF
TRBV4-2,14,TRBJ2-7,CASSGRADIGEQYF
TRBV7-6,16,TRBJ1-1,CASSSTRDRGSTEAFF
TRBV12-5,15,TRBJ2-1,CASGLVRLAYNEQFF
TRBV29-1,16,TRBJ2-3,CSVVFRDPTFRDTQYF
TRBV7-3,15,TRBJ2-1,CASSLSGALYNEQFF